One and the same sample provided the 22 T cell receptor beta chains below, sequenced in a study of cytomegalovirus exposure and HLA in healthy donors. The PCR made use of 60 Vbeta and 13 Jbeta primers. The data were produced by immunoSEQ multiplex PCR, yet TCRdb's version contains in-frame clones alone and is incomplete. The table lists 130,000 or so clones, roughly 80% of them singletons, with 1.3% to 1.5% in the top ten. Sequencing was performed on PBMCs. Receptors originate from a female donor in good health and CMV-seronegative.

The J gene is TRBJ2-1, the V gene TRBV4-1, with 9 bases fitting TRBD2. J lost 8 bases, V lost 6 bases, and 8 bases had no gene match. The germline CDR1 and CDR2 sequences are MGHRA and YSYEKL. The CDR3 is made up of 14 amino acids. For the CDR3, the DNA is TGCGCCAGCAGGGGACTAGCCGTTAGGGATGAGCAGTTCTTC. Its protein is CASRGLAVRDEQFF.

This sequence joins TRBV7-2 and TRBJ1-5, with 7 bases aligning to TRBD1. CDR3 length: 15 residues. The junction had 4 bases not matched to a gene; V was cut back by 2 bases and J by 3 bases. CDR1 and CDR2 from the germline V gene are SGHTA and FQGNSA. Here the CDR3 reads CASSLTGAFNQPQHF. CDR3 coding DNA: TGTGCCAGCAGCTTAACAGGGGCTTTCAATCAGCCCCAGCATTTT.

This chain joins TRBV9 and TRBJ1-4; the match to TRBD1 covers 8 bases. Germline V lookup: CDR1 SGDLS, CDR2 YYNGEE. V gave up 1 base and J gave up 2 bases; unmatched junction bases: 7. The CDR3 sequence is 17 residues long. Written as DNA, the CDR3 is TGTGCCAGCAGCGTAAGTTGGCAGGGGGCGACTAATGAAAAACTGTTTTTT. This sequence encodes CASSVSWQGATNEKLFF.

The chain couples TRBV6-6 to TRBJ1-1; D is ambiguous. This CDR3 is 13 amino acids long. The germline V gene has CDR1 MNHNY and CDR2 SVGAGI (reference sequence). Trimming removed 7 bases at V and 1 base at J, with 10 bases between. DNA for the CDR3: TGTGCCAGCACCTCGGAGCCGAACACTGAAGCTTTCTTT. It is translated as CASTSEPNTEAFF.

In its sample, this clone was seen once. This chain connects TRBV9 to TRBJ2-5; perhaps TRBD2 as D (5 bases). There are 13 residues in the CDR3. V gave up 0 bases and J gave up 7 bases, with 10 bases separating them. CDR1 and CDR2 (germline): SGDLS, YYNGEE. CDR3 amino acids: CASSVEEGSTQYF. CDR3 coding DNA: TGTGCCAGCAGCGTAGAAGAGGGATCGACCCAGTACTTC.

The chain uses TRBV12-1 and TRBJ2-5; the table's D call, TRBD1, has no DNA check behind it. The J call is uncertain, as TRBJ2-7 better fits the DNA end. TRBV12-1 is described as a pseudogene. This CDR3 has 16 residues. For the CDR3, the DNA is TGTGCCAGCAGCTTTGCTTGGCCAGGGCCTTCCTACGAGCAGTACTTC. This sequence encodes CASSFAWPGPSYEQYF.

As for this clone: An end of the junction differs from the germline gene, which may be a read error. The chain links TRBV7-8 to TRBJ2-3; 9 nucleotides match TRBD2. The CDR3 has 15 amino acids. The V gene's germline CDR1 is SGHVS and CDR2 FQNEAQ. The CDR3 protein is CASSLPGTSRDTQYF. The CDR3 nucleotides are TGTGCCAGCAGCCTGCCCGGGACTAGCAGAGATACGCAGTATTTT.

This clone turned up a few times. V is TRBV5-1 and J is TRBJ1-1; 7 bases agree with TRBD1. The length of the CDR3 is 14 residues. The trim removed 1 base at V and 3 bases at J, leaving 3 bases unmatched. Germline V lookup: CDR1 SGHRS, CDR2 YFSETQ. CDR3 protein: CASSLTGEDTEAFF. The CDR3 DNA sequence: TGCGCCAGCAGCTTGACAGGGGAGGACACTGAAGCTTTCTTT.

The rearrangement uses TRBV19 and TRBJ1-3; the D gene is possibly TRBD1 (6 bases). V lost 6 bases, J lost 4 bases, and 10 bases lay in between. This CDR3 spans 13 amino acids. Germline CDR1 is LNHDA and CDR2 is SQIVND (reference sequence). DNA of the CDR3: TGTGCCAGTAGACAGGGTGCCGGAAACACCATATATTTT. Its protein is CASRQGAGNTIYF.

DNA for the CDR3: TGTGCCATCAGTGGGACAGGGAGAAACACTGAAGCTTTCTTT. This translates into CAISGTGRNTEAFF. V gene TRBV10-3 combines with J gene TRBJ1-1; the match to TRBD1 covers 8 bases. V dropped 4 bases and J dropped 2; count of bases not matched to a gene: 3. This CDR3 has 14 residues. Germline loops: CDR1 ENHRY, CDR2 SYGVKD.

The V gene is TRBV5-1, the J gene TRBJ1-4, with 7 bases matching TRBD1. This CDR3 is 16 amino acids long. Germline V CDR1 and CDR2: SGHRS, YFSETQ. The junction had 6 bases not matched to a gene; V was cut back by 4 bases and J by 0 bases. DNA of the CDR3: TGCGCCAGCAGCCCAGGGGGTCTTGCAACTAATGAAAAACTGTTTTTT. Its translation is CASSPGGLATNEKLFF.

The rearrangement joins TRBV5-1 to TRBJ2-2, with 8 bases that match TRBD2. V shed 1 base and J 8 bases; nucleotides not matched to a gene: 10. Germline CDR1 reads SGHRS; CDR2 reads YFSETQ. This CDR3 has 16 residues. Here the CDR3 reads CASSLRQRGFSGELFF. DNA of the CDR3: TGCGCCAGCAGCTTGAGACAGCGGGGGTTCTCTGGGGAGCTGTTTTTT.

This clone was counted once. This sequence joins TRBV5-1 and TRBJ1-6; 8 bases match TRBD1. CDR1 and CDR2 from the germline V gene are SGHRS and YFSETQ. The CDR3 has 15 amino acids. The V segment lost 3 bases and the J segment 10 bases; nucleotides outside the gene matches: 9. CDR3 sequence: CASSSRPGGESPLHF. The CDR3 DNA reads as TGCGCCAGCAGCTCAAGGCCAGGGGGCGAGTCACCCCTCCACTTT.

The CDR3 DNA reads TGTGCCAGCAGTGCCGGAGGAACAGGGGACTACGAGCAGTACTTC. Translated, it gives CASSAGGTGDYEQYF. This rearrangement joins TRBV28 to TRBJ2-7; 7 bases fit TRBD1. The CDR3 loop spans 15 amino acids. Unmatched junction bases numbered 10, after V lost 5 bases and J lost 3 bases. Germline loops: CDR1 MDHEN, CDR2 SYDVKM.

CDR3 bases: TGTGCCAGCAGTTACTCGCGGAGATACGAGCAGTACTTC. This codes for CASSYSRRYEQYF. The genes are TRBV6-5 and TRBJ2-7, with D hard to call. The V end lost 0 bases, the J end lost 4 bases, and 7 bases lay between the germline ends. From germline, CDR1 is MNHEY and CDR2 SVGAGI. The CDR3 sequence is 13 residues long.

This chain's CDR3 is CATRDLLNTEAFF. The CDR3 nucleotides are TGTGCCACCCGAGACTTATTGAACACTGAAGCTTTCTTT. This chain uses TRBV19 with TRBJ1-1, with D unclear. CDR3 length: 13 residues. The ends were cut back, 10 bases at V and 0 bases at J, with 12 bases in the middle. The germline CDR1 and CDR2 sequences are LNHDA and SQIVND (reference sequence).

V gene TRBV7-6 combines with J gene TRBJ2-7; 10 bases agree with TRBD1. Germline CDR1 reads SGHVS; CDR2 reads FNYEAQ. Unmatched junction bases numbered 4, after V lost 0 bases and J lost 5 bases. The CDR3 spans 15 residues. In DNA, the CDR3 is TGTGCCAGCAGCTTAGCTGACAGGGGGCTAGACGAGCAGTACTTC. Protein product: CASSLADRGLDEQYF.

This clone came up a few times. This chain joins TRBV6-6 and TRBJ1-6; TRBD1 matches at 8 bases. V was clipped by 6 bases and J by 13 bases; unmatched bases: 2. Germline V CDR1 and CDR2: MNHNY, SVGAGI (reference sequence). The CDR3 totals 11 residues. The CDR3 loop reads CASRDRAPLHF. The CDR3 DNA is TGTGCCAGCAGGGACAGGGCTCCCCTCCACTTT.

This clone was recorded only once. CDR3: CASTRGNEQFF. The CDR3 bases are TGTGCCAGCACCCGGGGCAATGAGCAGTTCTTC. This chain joins TRBV28 and TRBJ2-1; tentative D call: TRBD2 (5 bases). The V end lost 7 bases, the J end lost 6 bases, and 7 bases lay between the germline ends. From germline, CDR1 is MDHEN and CDR2 SYDVKM. This CDR3 is 11 amino acids long.

This clone came up once. The chain links TRBV5-1 to TRBJ2-3; 11 bases align to TRBD2. The germline V gene encodes CDR1 SGHRS and CDR2 YFSETQ. Trimming took 4 bases from V and 2 from J; bases not matched to a gene: 9. The CDR3 contains 17 residues. The CDR3: CASSGRLAGRDTDTQYF. The CDR3 DNA reads as TGCGCCAGCAGCGGACGACTAGCGGGAAGAGACACAGATACGCAGTATTTT.

The chain employs TRBV7-6 and TRBJ1-1, with 7 bases lining up with TRBD1. The CDR3 is made up of 16 amino acids. The junction had 8 bases not matched to a gene; V was cut back by 4 bases and J by 0 bases. Germline V gene lookup returns CDR1 SGHVS and CDR2 FNYEAQ. CDR3 nucleotide sequence: TGTGCCAGCAGCTCCCACAGGGGAAAACTGAACACTGAAGCTTTCTTT. It translates to CASSSHRGKLNTEAFF.

V gene TRBV5-1 combines with J gene TRBJ2-7; 9 bases map to TRBD2. The CDR3 sequence is 15 residues long. Germline V gene sequence: CDR1 SGHRS, CDR2 YFSETQ. V shed 2 bases, J shed 1 base, and the junction held 4 bases outside the gene matches. The CDR3 DNA sequence: TGCGCCAGCAGCTTAGAAAGCGGGAGGTCCTACGAGCAGTACTTC. This translates into CASSLESGRSYEQYF.